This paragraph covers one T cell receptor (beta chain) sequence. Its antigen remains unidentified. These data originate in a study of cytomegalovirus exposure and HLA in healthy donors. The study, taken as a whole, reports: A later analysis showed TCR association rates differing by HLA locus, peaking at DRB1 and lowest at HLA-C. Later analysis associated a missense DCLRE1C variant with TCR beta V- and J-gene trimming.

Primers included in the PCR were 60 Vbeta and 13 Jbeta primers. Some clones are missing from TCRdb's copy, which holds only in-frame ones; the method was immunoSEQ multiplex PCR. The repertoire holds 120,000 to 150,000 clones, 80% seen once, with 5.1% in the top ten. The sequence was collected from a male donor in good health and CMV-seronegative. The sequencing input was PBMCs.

The CDR3 here is CASSVMGKDTQYF. Here the CDR3 DNA reads TGTGCCAGCAGCGTAATGGGCAAGGATACGCAGTATTTT. The chain links TRBV9 to TRBJ2-3; the D is unclear. CDR3 length: 13 residues. Germline assignment: CDR1 SGDLS and CDR2 YYNGEE. V gave up 1 base and J gave up 6 bases, with 9 bases separating them.